This T cell receptor beta chain is drawn from a study of blood T cell repertoires in COVID-19. Measured with immunoSEQ multiplex PCR; TCRdb has only the in-frame clones, and not every one. In the table there are nearly 30,000 clones, over 85% of which are singletons. The CDR3 covers 15 residues. The germline gives CDR1 SGHRS, CDR2 YFSETQ. The ends lost 4 bases at V and 6 bases at J; junction bases unmatched: 6. The clonotype was recovered from a man between 65 and 80 years old with active or convalescent COVID-19. Sequencing input: peripheral blood. This rearrangement joins TRBV5-1 to TRBJ2-2, with 10 bases aligning to TRBD2. This chain's CDR3 is CASSTSGIRSGELFF. The CDR3 DNA is TGCGCCAGCAGCACTAGCGGGATCCGGTCCGGGGAGCTGTTTTTT.